The sequence of this T cell receptor beta chain was determined in a study of post-analysis software for immune sequencing data. Findings of the study overall: A significant reduction in normalized Chao1 diversity was observed in multiple sclerosis patients versus controls.

Researchers reported that TCR beta cDNA libraries carried unique molecular identifiers. The source material, roughly 0.9 to 11 million T cells, gave rise to about 460,000 cDNA molecules. TCRdb used MiXCR to reprocess the PCR reads, holding one entry per CDR3 protein. The sample consists of approximately 350,000 distinct CDR3 sequences, 30% to 45% of them appearing once. This clonotype has only a few counts. Its antigen is as yet unknown. Sequencing was done on a sample of blood. The TCR comes from a girl between 5 and 17 years old with multiple sclerosis.

Written as DNA, the CDR3 is TGCAGCGTTGAAGACAGTTTTGCCTACGAGCAGTACTTC. It specifies CSVEDSFAYEQYF. This rearrangement joins TRBV29-1 to TRBJ2-7; D is uncertain. CDR1 and CDR2 (germline): SQVTM, ANQGSEA. The CDR3 spans 13 residues. With 0 bases removed from V and 2 bases from J, the gap between germline ends came to 8 bases.